The 9 T cell receptor beta chains below come from one sample, sequenced in a study of shared clonotypes between healthy human individuals. Produced via immunoSEQ multiplex PCR; TCRdb's table is partial and in-frame only. The sample carries around 500,000 clones, roughly 78% recorded once. The sequencing sample was made of PBMCs. The receptors derive from a woman in her thirties or forties in good health. Some clones in this sample may be carry-over from other donors' samples.

The chain combines TRBV6-4 with TRBJ1-5, with a possible D match to TRBD1 (5 bases). Germline CDR1 MRHNA, CDR2 SNTAGT. The CDR3 sequence is 17 residues long. Trimming pared 10 bases from V and 1 base from J, leaving 23 bases between. Written as DNA, the CDR3 is TGTGCCACCAGCTCCCTGGCAGGGAATGCGAGCAATCAGCCCCAGCATTTT. Translation gives CATSSLAGNASNQPQHF.

The gene calls are TRBV7-2 and TRBJ1-3; tentative D call: TRBD1 (6 bases). The CDR3 loop spans 18 amino acids. V was shortened by 1 base and J by 3 bases, with 19 bases between the two germline ends. Germline values: CDR1 SGHTA, CDR2 FQGNSA. The CDR3 DNA reads TGTGCCAGCAGCTTAGAGGGGGTAGGCAGGGCGTTTGGAAACACCATATATTTT. It codes for CASSLEGVGRAFGNTIYF.

The genes are TRBV28 and TRBJ2-7; possibly TRBD2 for D (6 bases). CDR3 length: 12 residues. V was cut by 7 bases and J by 7 bases, with 14 bases left in between. From germline, CDR1 is MDHEN and CDR2 SYDVKM. The CDR3 loop is CASMGGDWEQYF. The CDR3 coding sequence is TGTGCCAGCATGGGGGGAGATTGGGAGCAGTACTTC.

This sequence joins TRBV28 and TRBJ1-3; perhaps TRBD1 as D (6 bases). The CDR3 is 16 residues long. V lost 5 bases to trimming and J lost 0 bases, with 14 bases between them. CDR1 and CDR2 (germline): MDHEN, SYDVKM. Here the CDR3 reads CASSLLGTPSGNTIYF. In DNA, the CDR3 is TGTGCCAGCAGTCTCCTAGGGACACCCTCTGGAAACACCATATATTTT.

This clone was detected once. The chain is built from TRBV19 and TRBJ2-2; D is perhaps TRBD2 (5 bases). V was pared by 4 bases and J by 1 base, with 7 bases between. The CDR3 is 14 amino acids. The V gene's germline CDR1 is LNHDA and CDR2 SQIVND (reference sequence). CDR3 in DNA: TGTGCCAGTAGTACCAGCGGGAACACCGGGGAGCTGTTTTTT. Its protein is CASSTSGNTGELFF.

The CDR3 here is CASSYKRVYNEQFF. CDR3 coding DNA: TGTGCCAGCAGTTATAAGAGGGTTTACAATGAGCAGTTCTTC. The chain has TRBV6-5 and TRBJ2-1; TRBD2 might be the D (5 bases). Between the trimmed V and J ends, which lost 3 bases and 4 bases, there was a span of 10 bases. This CDR3 spans 14 amino acids. Germline lookup yields CDR1 MNHEY and CDR2 SVGAGI.

V and J are TRBV30 and TRBJ1-2; D may be TRBD1 (6 bases). Germline CDR1 GTSNPN, CDR2 SVGIG (reference sequence). The CDR3 contains 15 residues. Written as DNA, the CDR3 is TGTTCCACTCGGGGGCGAATTACCCGTAACTATGGCTACACCTTC. Its protein is CSTRGRITRNYGYTF. Drawing the rest from reference TRBV30 and TRBJ1-2, the complete variable domain is SQTIHQWPATLVQPVGSPLSLECTVEGTSNPNLYWYRQAAGRGLQLLFYSVGIGQISSEVPQNLSASRPQDRQFILSSKKLLLSDSGFYLCSTRGRITRNYGYTFGSGTRLTVV.

This clone was seen only once. The chain is built from TRBV7-2 and TRBJ2-1, with D perhaps TRBD1 or TRBD2 (6 bases each). The CDR3 runs 16 residues. Germline assignment: CDR1 SGHTA and CDR2 FQGNSA. Deletions cut 0 bases from V and 9 bases from J, with 18 bases between. This chain's CDR3 is CASSLAGGRAEGEQFF. The CDR3 DNA sequence: TGTGCCAGCAGCTTAGCGGGGGGCAGGGCTGAGGGTGAGCAGTTCTTC.

The chain employs TRBV30 and TRBJ2-3; D call uncertain. CDR1 is GTSNPN and CDR2 is SVGIG in the germline V gene (reference sequence). V gave up 4 bases and J gave up 3 bases, with 17 bases separating them. There are 15 residues in the CDR3. CDR3 bases: TGTGCCTGGAATCCGTTCCCTAGAGGTACAGATACGCAGTATTTT. Translation: CAWNPFPRGTDTQYF.